Listed below are T cell receptor beta chains from one sample, sequenced in a study of regulatory T cells in long-lasting Graves disease. TCRdb ran MiXCR on the multiplex PCR reads and lists one entry per CDR3 protein. The table has about 540,000 distinct CDR3 sequences, roughly 14% seen once. The data also belong to a second study, concerning T cells in Graves' hyperthyroidism and ophthalmopathy.

The starting material was peripheral blood mononuclear cells (PBMCs), obtained at new diagnosis, from a patient treated with antithyroid drugs. The receptors stem from a man aged 30 to 45 with Graves disease. Both conserved end residues are part of each CDR3. The order of the fields is clone size, V gene, CDR3 protein. The size of a clone is reported for some rows only, either as once, few or many, or as a class for expanded clones.

many TRBV2 CASSEAQGIHQETQYF
many TRBV2 CASSGGMAETQYF
. TRBV30 CAWSPRQGGSARLSYEQYF
. TRBV7-7 CASSSRGGTSGIDEQFF
few TRBV5-1 CASSLARGSGSPGELFF
many TRBV30 CAWSIAGGDEQFF
few TRBV20-1 CSAPRTSGDTQYF
many TRBV29-1 CSVVRVGTDTQYF
many TRBV28 CASSLPTGVAEAFF
many TRBV27 CASSHPPGTGSTDTQYF
many TRBV24-1 CATSEAGEETQYF
many TRBV5-1 CASSLLRNYEQYF
many TRBV24-1 CATSDSGPLNEQFF
many TRBV6-9 CASSYFGRETQYF
many TRBV2 CASSETGRGSSGVTYEQYF
many TRBV7-2 CASSFPQTAHEQYF
. TRBV25-1 CASSDSSEKLFF
few TRBV7-2 CASSRGQISGNTIYF
many TRBV12-3/TRBV12-4 CASSNRGSLGQPQHF
many TRBV29-1 CSVGGGGAWDTEAFF
many TRBV30 CAWRGQGGSQPQHF
. TRBV4-1 CASSQRRTYSPLHF
. TRBV11-2 CASSLGGVGSPLHF
many TRBV5-1 CASSWTGGEGKNIQYF
many TRBV30 CAWSLIAGINEQFF
many TRBV12-3/TRBV12-4 CASREQGAEEEQYF
few TRBV27 CASSTSRGWSYNEQFF
many TRBV7-9 CASSSGTPTLGGETQYF
. TRBV19 CASSLGGPGLNTEAFF
. TRBV24-1 CATSERGGGGETQYF
. TRBV20-1 CSAVRTGYSYEQYF
many TRBV6-1 CASGHYGYTF
many TRBV12-3/TRBV12-4 CASSLSGLGREQFF
many TRBV25-1 CASSDPGTGAYEQYF
. TRBV7-9 CASSFGLAASTDTQYF
many TRBV11-3 CASSSGRLAGVQDTGELFF
few TRBV5-1 CASSPNDRALSSYNEQFF
many TRBV12-3/TRBV12-4 CASTLGDSTTRYF
. TRBV9 CASSATGGGYGYTF
. TRBV19 CASSKSRGDYGYTF
. TRBV5-1 CASSRHNEQFF